Reported below is one TCR beta chain. The data were taken from a study of blood T cell repertoires in COVID-19. About the research overall: PBMCs, B-cell-depleted T cells, or T cells were the source of the cDNA or gDNA that made up the material.

Germline loops: CDR1 SNHLY, CDR2 FYNNEI. This CDR3 has 17 amino acids. Trimming cost V 4 bases and J 8 bases; bases outside gene matches: 15. Membership in each cohort depended on participant-reported clinical history. Assay used: immunoSEQ multiplex PCR; TCRdb lists only in-frame clones, some missing. Here the sample spans around 290,000 clones, 85% to 90% being singletons. The chain couples TRBV2 to TRBJ2-3; TRBD1 matches 10 bases. Material: PBMCs or T cells enriched from blood (not recorded which). The origin of this receptor is a woman between 55 and 75 years old in a cohort exposed to, infected with or recovered from COVID-19 (not recorded which). The CDR3 coding sequence is TGTGCCAGCAGTGCCTTGACAGGGGGCGCGGGGTATAGTACGCAGTATTTT. This encodes CASSALTGGAGYSTQYF.